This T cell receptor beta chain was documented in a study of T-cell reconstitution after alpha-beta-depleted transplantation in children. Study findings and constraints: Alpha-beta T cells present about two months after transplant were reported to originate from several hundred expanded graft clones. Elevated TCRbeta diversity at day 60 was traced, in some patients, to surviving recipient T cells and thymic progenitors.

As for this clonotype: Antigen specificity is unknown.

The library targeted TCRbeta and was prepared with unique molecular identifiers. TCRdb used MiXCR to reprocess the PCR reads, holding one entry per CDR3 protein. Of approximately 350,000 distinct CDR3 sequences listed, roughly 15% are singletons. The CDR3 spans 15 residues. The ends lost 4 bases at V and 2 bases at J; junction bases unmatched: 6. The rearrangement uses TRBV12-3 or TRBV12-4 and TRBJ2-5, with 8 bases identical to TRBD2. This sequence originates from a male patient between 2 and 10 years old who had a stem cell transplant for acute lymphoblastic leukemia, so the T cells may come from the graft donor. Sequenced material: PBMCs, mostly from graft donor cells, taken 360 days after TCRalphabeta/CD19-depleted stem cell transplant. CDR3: CASSSRGGLQETQYF. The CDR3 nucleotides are TGTGCCAGCAGTTCCCGGGGGGGGTTACAAGAGACCCAGTACTTC.